This T cell receptor (beta chain) derives from a study of human T cells and chemical hapten exposure (dated by TCRdb to the early 2020s). Regarding the complete study: For sensitization, 2% DPC in acetone was applied to an approximately 2 cm by approximately 2 cm area of upper inner arm skin. Throughout the roughly 24-week study period, patients were also given weekly therapeutic DPC doses on the scalp. Patch tests used Finn chambers with 0.01% DPC on the upper back, scored after 6 days by International Contact Dermatitis Research Group standards. The mostly female patient cohort included alopecia areata with under or over 50% scalp involvement, alopecia totalis and alopecia universalis. Libraries were pooled for sequencing, and variation in per-sample TCR yields was attributed mainly to small differences in library volumes within the pool. The study tracked peripheral blood TCR repertoire changes in vivo during primary and secondary sensitization to the hapten diphenylcyclopropenone (DPC) in alopecia patients. Blood samples were taken from patients before sensitization (week 0) and at 2, 6 and about 24 weeks after DPC sensitization. Blood for TCR sequencing was provided by twenty-nine alopecia patients at one to four time points (pre-sensitization, 2, 6 and 24 weeks). General findings and caveats noted by the study authors: All patients had alopecia, a presumed autoimmune disease, so their immune response might differ from that of healthy individuals. A positive correlation was found between the number of PT1 expanded TCRs and patch test score, with significance reached at thresholds 8, 16 and 32 but not 4. Repeated subsampling changed both the strength of the expansion versus patch-test correlation and the threshold at which that correlation became significant. The number of TCRs above 1 in 1000 frequency did not change with DPC sensitization; there was no evidence of global repertoire structure alterations. Expanded TCRs formed significantly more large CDR3 similarity clusters than pre-sensitization or healthy control sets, consistent with antigen-driven responses.

The method was RACE. These reads were obtained on a NextSeq 500. Library preparation attached unique molecular identifiers to individual cDNA molecules for quantitative, reproducible TCR counting. Both TCR alpha and TCR beta chains were sequenced from each blood RNA sample. The paper's processing steps were these. A median of roughly 98,000 TCRs per sample was observed, with a range of 23,224 to 690,600. V, J and CDR3 annotation of the TCR reads was carried out using the Decombinator software suite. Every sample was subsampled to the same number of TCRs (28,000) for the PS versus PT1 abundance plots. Expanded TCRs were defined as absent before sensitization and observed at least eight times at the 2-week time point. TCRdb's own reprocessing of the public reads used fastp at Q25 and MiXCR and kept productive beta chains. Records with the same CDR3 protein are collapsed into one entry carrying the most frequent genes and DNA. TCRdb's processing, not the authors' own work, is the source of the V and J calls. Present in this sample are approximately 96,000 distinct CDR3 sequences, 9% to 9.5% of which were seen just once. Just over 2% of the sample belongs to the ten largest clones.

Via the germline V gene, CDR1 is SNHLY and CDR2 FYNNEI. The V and J ends are trimmed by 2 bases and 2 bases, leaving 10 bases between them. From the cysteine up to the phenylalanine, the CDR3 has a length of 15 residues. CDR3 DNA only is kept here, 45 bases in frame from base 1. The label giving this sample's time point can be read as: patch test 2, 6 weeks after DPC sensitization. The intended sense of this specimen's treatment or condition label: therapeutic diphenylcyclopropenone sensitization with weekly scalp DPC. Blood at each patch-test visit was drawn before the patch test was applied. Patients were eligible if aged 18 to 70, diagnosed with alopecia and judged suitable for DPC therapy, and pregnant patients were excluded. Total RNA was extracted from unfractionated whole blood collected in Tempus Blood RNA tubes. This clonotype has a handful of counts. Its antigen is unknown. No per-base quality is available; no much larger clone lies one base away.

The receptor comes from a middle-aged woman with alopecia areata. Some clones in this sample may be carry-over from other donors' samples. Specimen: whole blood, collected in connection with sensitization to the hapten diphenylcyclopropenone (DPC). The chain is encoded by TRBV2 joined to TRBJ2-1; the D gene cannot be named for sure. The DNA reads as follows: TGTGCCAGCAGTGAAACCGGGCGCCCCTACAATGAGCAGTTCTTC. It encodes CASSETGRPYNEQFF.